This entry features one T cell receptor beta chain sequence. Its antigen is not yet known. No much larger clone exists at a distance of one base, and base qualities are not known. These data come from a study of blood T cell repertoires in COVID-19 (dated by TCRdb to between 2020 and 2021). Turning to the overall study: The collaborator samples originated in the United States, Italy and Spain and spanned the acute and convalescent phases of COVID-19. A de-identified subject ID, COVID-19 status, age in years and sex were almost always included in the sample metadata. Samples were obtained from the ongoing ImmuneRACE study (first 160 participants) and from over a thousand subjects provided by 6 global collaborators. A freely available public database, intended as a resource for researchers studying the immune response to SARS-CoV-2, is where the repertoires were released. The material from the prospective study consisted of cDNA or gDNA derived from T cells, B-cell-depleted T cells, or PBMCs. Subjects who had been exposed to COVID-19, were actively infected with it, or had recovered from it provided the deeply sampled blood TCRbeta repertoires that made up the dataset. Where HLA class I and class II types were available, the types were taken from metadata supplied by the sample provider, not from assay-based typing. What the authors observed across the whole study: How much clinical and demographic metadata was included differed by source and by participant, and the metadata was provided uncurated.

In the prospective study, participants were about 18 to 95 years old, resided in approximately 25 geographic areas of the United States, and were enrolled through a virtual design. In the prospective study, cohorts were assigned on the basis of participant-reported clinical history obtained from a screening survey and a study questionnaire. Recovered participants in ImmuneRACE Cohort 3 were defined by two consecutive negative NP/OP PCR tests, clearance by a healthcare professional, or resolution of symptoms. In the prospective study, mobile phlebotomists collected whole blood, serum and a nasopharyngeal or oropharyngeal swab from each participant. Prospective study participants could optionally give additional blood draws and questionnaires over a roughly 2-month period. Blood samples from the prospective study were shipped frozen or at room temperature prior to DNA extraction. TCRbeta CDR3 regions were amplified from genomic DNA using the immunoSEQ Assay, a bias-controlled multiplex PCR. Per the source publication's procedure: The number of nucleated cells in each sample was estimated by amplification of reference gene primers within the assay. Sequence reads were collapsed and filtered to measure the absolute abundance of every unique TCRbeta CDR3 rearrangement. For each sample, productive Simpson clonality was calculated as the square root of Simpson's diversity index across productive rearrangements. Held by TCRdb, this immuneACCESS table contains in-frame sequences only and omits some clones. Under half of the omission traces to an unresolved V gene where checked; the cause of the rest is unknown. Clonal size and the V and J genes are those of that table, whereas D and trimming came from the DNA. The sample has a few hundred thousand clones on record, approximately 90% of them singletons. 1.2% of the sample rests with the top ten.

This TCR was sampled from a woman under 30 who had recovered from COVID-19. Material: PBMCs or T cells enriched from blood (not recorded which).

This receptor carries the CDR3 CAISSTTGKAGYTF. At the DNA level, the sequence is TGTGCCATCAGTAGTACGACAGGGAAGGCTGGCTACACCTTC. The rearrangement joined TRBV10-3 to TRBJ1-2; 7 junctional bases match TRBD1. According to the germline V gene, CDR1 reads ENHRY and CDR2 reads SYGVKD. The CDR3, from cysteine to phenylalanine, totals 14 residues. Only the CDR3 portion is preserved as DNA: 42 bases, with reading frame beginning at the first base. V is pruned by 5 bases and J by 7 bases, leaving 10 bases of the junction without a gene match.